The clone carrying this TCR beta chain is categorized as medium-sized. The germline V gene encodes CDR1 MNHEY and CDR2 SVGAGI. Germline trimming cut 2 bases from V and 8 bases from J; bases unmatched to any gene: 4. This CDR3 spans 16 amino acids. This specimen belongs to a study of prognosis after radiotherapy for stage I lung cancer. The blood draw at each of two time points yielded roughly 6 milliliters of peripheral blood. TCR beta CDR3 amplification from genomic DNA was performed by two-round multiplex PCR. With primers specific to each TRBV and TRBJ gene, the first-round PCR was performed. TCRdb called the multiplex PCR reads again in MiXCR, with one record for every CDR3 protein. Of over 14,000 distinct CDR3 sequences listed, about 30% are singletons.

The chain carries TRBV6-5 and TRBJ2-1, with TRBD2 matching over 15 bases. Source: PBMCs, taken before or after stereotactic body radiation therapy (not recorded which). This TCR was recovered from a donor at least 50 years old with non-small cell lung cancer. CDR3 residues: CASSYGLAGGQYEQFF. CDR3 nucleotide sequence: TGTGCCAGCAGTTACGGACTAGCGGGAGGGCAATATGAGCAGTTCTTC.